These 2 T cell receptor beta chains share one sample of origin, sequenced in a study of immune evolution from preneoplasia to lung adenocarcinoma. Assay used: immunoSEQ multiplex PCR; TCRdb lists only in-frame clones, some missing. This sample has some 4,600 clones, with less than 85% found just once. Material for sequencing was FFPE invasive lung adenocarcinoma tissue. These receptors all stem from a person aged 35-60 years with lung adenocarcinoma. Some clones in this sample may be carry-over from other donors' samples.

This chain uses TRBV11-1 with TRBJ2-5; D may be TRBD2 (5 bases). V lost 3 bases to trimming and J lost 5 bases, with 13 bases between them. Germline CDR1 and CDR2: SGHAT and FQDESV (reference sequence). This CDR3 has 14 residues. For the CDR3, the DNA is TGTGCCAGCAGCTTCGGGGAACTGGGGGAGACCCAGTACTTC. Protein product: CASSFGELGETQYF.

The chain carries TRBV4-1 and TRBJ2-2; possibly TRBD2 for D (5 bases). Germline loops: CDR1 MGHRA, CDR2 YSYEKL. The CDR3 length is 14 residues. Trimming pared 1 base from V and 6 bases from J, leaving 9 bases between. CDR3 in amino acids: CASSQARGSGELFF. The CDR3 DNA sequence: TGCGCCAGCAGCCAAGCAAGAGGGTCCGGGGAGCTGTTTTTT.